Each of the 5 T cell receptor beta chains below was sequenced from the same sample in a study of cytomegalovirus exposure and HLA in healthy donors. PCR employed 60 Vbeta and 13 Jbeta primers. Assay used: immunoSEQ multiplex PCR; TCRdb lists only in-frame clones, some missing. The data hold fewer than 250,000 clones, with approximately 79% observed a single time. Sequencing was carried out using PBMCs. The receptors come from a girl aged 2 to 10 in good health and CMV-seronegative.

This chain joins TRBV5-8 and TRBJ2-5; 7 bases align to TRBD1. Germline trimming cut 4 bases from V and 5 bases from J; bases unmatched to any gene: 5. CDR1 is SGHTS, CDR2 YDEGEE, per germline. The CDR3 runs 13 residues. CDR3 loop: CASSTQGIETQYF. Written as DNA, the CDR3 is TGTGCCAGCAGCACACAGGGGATTGAGACCCAGTACTTC.

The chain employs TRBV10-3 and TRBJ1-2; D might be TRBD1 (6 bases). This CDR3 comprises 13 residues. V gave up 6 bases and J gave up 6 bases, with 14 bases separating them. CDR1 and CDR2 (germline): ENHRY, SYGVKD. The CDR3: CAIRKTGDDGYTF. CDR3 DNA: TGTGCCATCAGAAAGACAGGTGATGATGGCTACACCTTC.

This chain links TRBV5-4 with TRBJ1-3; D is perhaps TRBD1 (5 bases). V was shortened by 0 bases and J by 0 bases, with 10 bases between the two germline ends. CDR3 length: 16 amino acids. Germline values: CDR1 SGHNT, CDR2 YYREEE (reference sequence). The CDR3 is CASSLGQLLSGNTIYF. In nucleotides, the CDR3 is TGTGCCAGCAGCTTGGGACAGCTACTCTCTGGAAACACCATATATTTT.

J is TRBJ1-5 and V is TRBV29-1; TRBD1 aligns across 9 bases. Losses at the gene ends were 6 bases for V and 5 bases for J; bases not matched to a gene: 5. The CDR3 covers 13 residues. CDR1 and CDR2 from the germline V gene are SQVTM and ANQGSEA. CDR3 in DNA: TGCAGCGTGAAAAGGACAGGGGATCAGCCCCAGCATTTT. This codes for CSVKRTGDQPQHF.

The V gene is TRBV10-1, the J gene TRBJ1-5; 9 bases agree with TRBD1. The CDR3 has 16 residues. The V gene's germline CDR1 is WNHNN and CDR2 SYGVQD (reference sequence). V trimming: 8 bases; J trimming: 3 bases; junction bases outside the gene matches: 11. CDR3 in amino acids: CASASRDREHNQPQHF. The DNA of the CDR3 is TGCGCCAGCGCGTCCCGGGACAGGGAGCACAATCAGCCCCAGCATTTT.